This T cell receptor (beta chain) was captured in a study of shared clonotypes between healthy human individuals. Across the study: The plates for each donor numbered three CD4 naive, three CD4 memory, two CD8 naive and one CD8 memory. Whole-study findings and limits: The study found roughly 5% of naive CD4 clonotypes shared across several donors. Sequencing depth was expected to influence donor clonotype sharing.

In the authors' workflow: As immunoSEQ supplied junction-only sequences (without quality scores), filtering differed. Sequencing was performed with immunoSEQ multiplex PCR; in TCRdb, only in-frame clones are kept and a portion is missing. V and J calls and clone size are copied from that table; D and trimming were computed from the DNA. Of about 2.2 million clones listed, approximately 94% are singletons. The CDR3 is 13 amino acids. Trimming removed 3 bases from V and 5 bases from J; junction bases left unmatched: 4. Germline V gene lookup returns CDR1 SGHDT and CDR2 YYEEEE. About this clone: Its antigen is undetermined.

The naive CD8 population came from CD45RO-negative cells selected for CCR7, without terminally differentiated effector memory CD45RA+ cells. The V call is TRBV5-6, the J call TRBJ1-2; 7 nucleotides agree with TRBD1. Sequencing was carried out using naive CD8+ T cells from PBMCs. This receptor was obtained from a young man in good health. Some clones in this sample may be carry-over from other donors' samples. CDR3 residues: CASSYTGEYGYTF. The CDR3 DNA is TGTGCCAGCAGCTATACAGGGGAATATGGCTACACCTTC.